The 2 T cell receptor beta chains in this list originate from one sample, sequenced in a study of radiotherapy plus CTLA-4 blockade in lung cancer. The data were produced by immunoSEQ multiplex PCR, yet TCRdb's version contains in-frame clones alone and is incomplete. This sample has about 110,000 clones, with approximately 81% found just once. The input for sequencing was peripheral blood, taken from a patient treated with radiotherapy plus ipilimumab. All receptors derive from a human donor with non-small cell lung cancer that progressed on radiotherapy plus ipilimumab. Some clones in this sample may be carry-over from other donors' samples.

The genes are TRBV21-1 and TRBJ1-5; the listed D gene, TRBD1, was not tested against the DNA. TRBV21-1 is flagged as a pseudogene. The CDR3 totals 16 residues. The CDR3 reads CASSKAGQGRNQPQHF. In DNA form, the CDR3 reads TGTGCCAGCAGCAAAGCAGGACAGGGCCGCAATCAGCCCCAGCATTTT.

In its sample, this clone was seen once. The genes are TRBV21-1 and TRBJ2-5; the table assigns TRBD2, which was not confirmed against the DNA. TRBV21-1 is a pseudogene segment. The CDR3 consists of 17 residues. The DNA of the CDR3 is TGTGCCAGCAGCAAAGTTGGGAGGGAGAGTGAGGCAGAGACCCAGTACTTC. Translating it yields CASSKVGRESEAETQYF.